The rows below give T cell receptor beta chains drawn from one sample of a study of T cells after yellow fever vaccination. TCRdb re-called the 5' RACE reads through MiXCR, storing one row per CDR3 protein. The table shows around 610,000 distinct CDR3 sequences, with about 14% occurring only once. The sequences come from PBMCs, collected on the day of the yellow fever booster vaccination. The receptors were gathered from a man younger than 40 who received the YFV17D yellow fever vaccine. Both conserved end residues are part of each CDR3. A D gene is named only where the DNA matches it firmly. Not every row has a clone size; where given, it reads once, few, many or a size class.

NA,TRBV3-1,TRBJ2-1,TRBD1,CASSQALGQKRF,TGTGCCAGCAGCCAAGCTTTGGGACAGAAAAGATTC
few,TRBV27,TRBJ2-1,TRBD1,CASSRPRDRGRGEQFF,TGTGCCAGCAGTCGCCCCCGGGACAGGGGGCGCGGTGAGCAGTTCTTC
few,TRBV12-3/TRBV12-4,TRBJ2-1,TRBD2,CASSRASGRADNEQFF,TGTGCCAGCAGTAGGGCCAGCGGGAGGGCCGATAATGAGCAGTTCTTC
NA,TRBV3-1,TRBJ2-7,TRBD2,CASSQGISGSHEQYF,TGTGCCAGCAGCCAAGGGATTAGCGGGAGCCACGAGCAGTACTTC
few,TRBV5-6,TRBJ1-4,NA,CASMTGATNEKLFF,TGTGCCAGCATGACGGGTGCAACTAATGAAAAACTGTTTTTT
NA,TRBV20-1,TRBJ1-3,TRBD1,CSAKPGQSSGNTIYF,TGCAGTGCTAAGCCGGGACAGAGCTCTGGAAACACCATATATTTT
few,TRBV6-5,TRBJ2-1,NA,CASSYSGTMDEQFF,TGTGCCAGCAGTTACTCAGGGACGATGGATGAGCAGTTCTTC
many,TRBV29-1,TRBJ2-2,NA,CSVKTRVSNTGELFF,TGCAGCGTCAAGACCAGGGTCTCGAACACCGGGGAGCTGTTTTTT
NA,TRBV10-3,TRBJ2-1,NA,CAISESGGSYNEQFF,TGTGCCATCAGTGAGTCCGGCGGCTCCTACAATGAGCAGTTCTTC
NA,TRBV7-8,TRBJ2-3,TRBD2,CASSLEGLAGPDTQYF,TGTGCCAGCAGCTTAGAAGGGCTAGCGGGACCGGATACGCAGTATTTT